These 32 T cell receptor beta chains came from one sample sequenced in a study of T cell responses to AZD1222 COVID-19 vaccine. The data were produced by immunoSEQ multiplex PCR, yet TCRdb's version contains in-frame clones alone and is incomplete. The repertoire holds 95,000 to 150,000 clones, with 70% to 90% as singletons. Material: peripheral blood, obtained on day 0 of AZD1222 vaccination. The receptors originated from an adult in good health.

The gene calls are TRBV7-9 and TRBJ2-7; 9 positions agree with TRBD1. The CDR3 runs 13 residues. V was pared by 5 bases and J by 5 bases, with 4 bases of the junction left unmatched. Looked up from germline, CDR1 is SEHNR and CDR2 is FQNEAQ (reference sequence). The CDR3 loop reads CASSITGGHEQYF. CDR3 DNA: TGTGCCAGCAGCATAACAGGGGGCCACGAGCAGTACTTC.

The genes are TRBV5-1 and TRBJ2-3; the match to TRBD2 covers 10 bases. V shed 2 bases and J 0 bases; nucleotides not matched to a gene: 6. CDR1 and CDR2 (germline): SGHRS, YFSETQ. The CDR3 consists of 17 residues. CDR3 loop: CASSFGQREGSTDTQYF. The DNA of the CDR3 is TGCGCCAGCAGCTTCGGGCAGCGGGAGGGAAGCACAGATACGCAGTATTTT.

This chain links TRBV6-5 with TRBJ2-1; D gene uncertain. The CDR3 consists of 13 residues. The V gene's germline CDR1 is MNHEY and CDR2 SVGAGI. The V gene lost 5 bases and the J gene lost 2 bases, with 7 bases spanning the gap. The CDR3 DNA is TGTGCCAGCAGTACAAGTCCCTACAATGAGCAGTTCTTC. Residues: CASSTSPYNEQFF.

This clone was picked up a small number of times. This chain joins TRBV7-2 and TRBJ2-7; D gene uncertain. The V and J ends lost 1 base and 6 bases respectively, with 13 bases between them. The CDR3 covers 14 residues. CDR1 is SGHTA, CDR2 FQGNSA, per germline. CDR3 sequence: CASSLGLVLLEQYF. For the CDR3, the DNA is TGTGCCAGCAGCTTAGGTCTGGTCCTCCTCGAGCAGTACTTC. Complete variable domain (other parts from reference TRBV7-2 and TRBJ2-7): GAGVSQSPSNKVTEKGKDVELRCDPISGHTALYWYRQSLGQGLEFLIYFQGNSAPDKSGLPSDRFSAERTGGSVSTLTIQRTQQEDSAVYLCASSLGLVLLEQYFGPGTRLTVT.

This clone was counted between two and nine times. One junction end does not reproduce the germline sequence, and a read error may be involved. V usage is TRBV18 and J usage is TRBJ2-7, with 7 bases fitting TRBD2. The CDR3 totals 13 residues. Germline V gene sequence: CDR1 KGHSH, CDR2 LQKENI. The CDR3 spells CASSPGRDYGQYF. The CDR3 DNA sequence: TGTGCCAGCTCACCAGGGCGGGACTACGGGCAGTACTTC.

This clone appeared a few times. This sequence joins TRBV6-1 and TRBJ2-7; 13 nucleotides match TRBD2. Germline trimming cut 3 bases from V and 4 bases from J; bases unmatched to any gene: 0. Looked up from germline, CDR1 is MNHNS and CDR2 is SASEGT. The length of the CDR3 is 14 residues. CDR3 in amino acids: CASSEGLAGYEQYF. The CDR3 bases are TGTGCCAGCAGTGAGGGACTAGCGGGGTACGAGCAGTACTTC.

The genes are TRBV28 and TRBJ1-1, with no clear D. The CDR3 is made up of 14 amino acids. V gave up 5 bases and J gave up 1 base, with 11 bases separating them. The germline gives CDR1 MDHEN, CDR2 SYDVKM. The CDR3, as DNA: TGTGCCAGCAGTCTACTCACAACGAACACTGAAGCTTTCTTT. Protein: CASSLLTTNTEAFF.

In its sample, this clone was seen many times. CDR3 in amino acids: CASSQVQGAYEQYF. The CDR3 DNA sequence: TGCGCCAGCAGCCAAGTCCAGGGGGCCTACGAGCAGTACTTC. V gene TRBV4-3 combines with J gene TRBJ2-7; 7 nucleotides agree with TRBD1. The CDR3 totals 14 residues. Germline-derived CDR1 and CDR2 are LGHNA and YSLEER. After removal of 1 base from V and 2 bases from J, the junction contained 2 bases not matched to a gene.

This chain connects TRBV27 to TRBJ2-7; possible D gene TRBD2, 5 bases. This CDR3 is built from 14 residues. V shed 5 bases and J shed 2 bases, with 13 bases lying between them. Germline V gene sequence: CDR1 MNHEY, CDR2 SMNVEV (reference sequence). This CDR3 reads CASSPWTGTYEQYF. In DNA form, the CDR3 reads TGTGCCAGCAGTCCCTGGACGGGAACCTACGAGCAGTACTTC.

The chain combines TRBV14 with TRBJ1-2, with 7 bases fitting TRBD1. The CDR3 runs to 13 residues. CDR1 is SGHDN and CDR2 is FVKESK in the germline V gene. The V segment lost 0 bases and the J segment 8 bases; nucleotides outside the gene matches: 3. The CDR3 reads CASSQDQGGGYTF. Here the CDR3 DNA reads TGTGCCAGCAGCCAAGATCAGGGGGGAGGCTACACCTTC.

The rearrangement links TRBV18 to TRBJ1-1; 11 nucleotides agree with TRBD1. CDR3 length equals 14 residues. Germline CDR1 reads KGHSH; CDR2 reads LQKENI. The V gene end was trimmed by 5 bases and the J gene end by 5 bases; junction bases not matched to a gene: 4. CDR3 region: CASSSGTGGTEAFF. As DNA, the CDR3 is TGTGCCAGCTCATCCGGGACAGGGGGGACTGAAGCTTTCTTT.

This clone has only one observation. The CDR3 sequence is CASTRGTGGSGANVLTF. The DNA of the CDR3 is TGCGCCAGCACCCGGGGGACCGGGGGTTCTGGGGCCAACGTCCTGACTTTC. The chain uses TRBV5-1 and TRBJ2-6, with TRBD2 as a possible D gene (6 bases). Germline V gives CDR1 SGHRS, CDR2 YFSETQ. This CDR3 contains 17 residues. Trimming removed 6 bases at V and 1 base at J, with 17 bases between. Using reference TRBV5-1 and TRBJ2-6 for the parts outside the CDR3, the full variable domain is KAGVTQTPRYLIKTRGQQVTLSCSPISGHRSVSWYQQTPGQGLQFLFEYFSETQRNKGNFPGRFSGRQFSNSRSEMNVSTLELGDSALYLCASTRGTGGSGANVLTFGAGSRLTVL.

The table lists this clone with a few counts. V usage is TRBV27 and J usage is TRBJ2-1, with D perhaps TRBD1 or TRBD2 (5 bases each). V was pared by 8 bases and J by 5 bases, with 16 bases between. The CDR3 totals 14 residues. Germline V CDR1 and CDR2: MNHEY, SMNVEV (reference sequence). The DNA of the CDR3 is TGTGCCAGCCGACACGGGGCCCCAAACAATGAGCAGTTCTTC. Translated, it gives CASRHGAPNNEQFF.

J is TRBJ2-7 and V is TRBV30, with 7 bases matching TRBD1. Germline values: CDR1 GTSNPN, CDR2 SVGIG (reference sequence). Trimming at V came to 3 bases and at J to 6 bases, leaving 8 bases not matched to a gene. The CDR3 covers 13 residues. DNA of the CDR3: TGTGCCTGGAGAGTAAGGACAGGTACCGAGCAGTACTTC. It yields the protein CAWRVRTGTEQYF.

The chain has TRBV5-1 and TRBJ2-7, with TRBD2 matching over 14 bases. Losses at the gene ends were 0 bases for V and 6 bases for J; bases not matched to a gene: 2. CDR3 length equals 15 residues. Germline-derived CDR1 and CDR2 are SGHRS and YFSETQ. CDR3 protein: CASSLEGLAGAEQYF. The CDR3 region has the DNA TGCGCCAGCAGCTTGGAGGGACTAGCGGGGGCCGAGCAGTACTTC.

V gene TRBV6-5 combines with J gene TRBJ1-2; D is uncertain. Germline CDR1 reads MNHEY; CDR2 reads SVGAGI. The length of the CDR3 is 15 residues. Trimming removed 6 bases from V and 1 base from J, with 15 bases in between. The DNA for the CDR3 is TGTGCCAGCAGCGCCCAGGCACGGATTAACTATGGCTACACCTTC. Amino acid sequence: CASSAQARINYGYTF.

The rearrangement joins TRBV2 to TRBJ1-2; D unclear. Germline-derived CDR1 and CDR2 are SNHLY and FYNNEI. There are 14 residues in the CDR3. V was cut by 5 bases and J by 4 bases, with 14 bases left in between. The CDR3, as DNA: TGTGCCAGCAGTTATACGGACGTTAGCTATGGCTACACCTTC. This codes for CASSYTDVSYGYTF.

V and J are TRBV19 and TRBJ2-5; 12 positions agree with TRBD2. With 7 bases clipped from V and 5 bases from J, the junction kept 8 bases outside the gene matches. Germline V gene data show CDR1 as LNHDA and CDR2 as SQIVND (reference sequence). CDR3 length: 15 residues. The CDR3 spells CASTPTSGSAETQYF. The CDR3 DNA reads TGTGCCAGTACCCCGACTAGCGGGAGTGCCGAGACCCAGTACTTC.

This chain joins TRBV2 and TRBJ2-3; a weak D match, TRBD2 (6 bases). The germline V gene encodes CDR1 SNHLY and CDR2 FYNNEI. V lost 6 bases to trimming and J lost 2 bases, with 15 bases between them. The CDR3 covers 15 residues. In nucleotides, the CDR3 is TGTGCCAGCAGGTGGACGGCGGGGCTCACAGATACGCAGTATTTT. Its protein product is CASRWTAGLTDTQYF.

In its sample, this clone was seen once. This chain connects TRBV18 to TRBJ1-2, with a possible D match to TRBD1 (6 bases). In germline, CDR1 is KGHSH, CDR2 LQKENI. The CDR3 has 15 amino acids. V lost 0 bases to trimming and J lost 6 bases, with 14 bases between them. CDR3 in amino acids: CASSPPRGQGNGYTF. The CDR3 region has the DNA TGTGCCAGCTCACCACCGAGGGGCCAGGGGAATGGCTACACCTTC.

V is TRBV18 and J is TRBJ1-3; D is ambiguous. The CDR3 is 12 amino acids. The V and J ends lost 2 bases and 4 bases respectively, with 3 bases between them. Germline V CDR1 and CDR2: KGHSH, LQKENI. The chain's CDR3 is CASSPKGNTIYF. The DNA for the CDR3 is TGTGCCAGCTCACCAAAGGGAAACACCATATATTTT. The full variable domain, completed using reference TRBV18 and TRBJ1-3, is NAGVMQNPRHLVRRRGQEARLRCSPMKGHSHVYWYRQLPEEGLKFMVYLQKENIIDESGMPKERFSAEFPKEGPSILRIQQVVRGDSAAYFCASSPKGNTIYFGEGSWLTVV.

The CDR3 DNA reads as TGTGCCAGCAGCCAGGGACTAAGCTCCTACAATGAGCAGTTCTTC. This sequence encodes CASSQGLSSYNEQFF. V gene TRBV9 combines with J gene TRBJ2-1, with 7 bases that match TRBD2. The V gene's germline CDR1 is SGDLS and CDR2 YYNGEE. V lost 4 bases, J lost 0 bases, and 4 bases stayed unmatched. The CDR3 totals 15 residues.

This rearrangement joins TRBV5-1 to TRBJ1-6; TRBD1 might be the D (6 bases). This CDR3 is 14 amino acids long. From germline, CDR1 is SGHRS and CDR2 YFSETQ. Deletions cut 3 bases from V and 6 bases from J, with 10 bases between. CDR3 in amino acids: CASSSDSTNSPLHF. The CDR3 nucleotides read TGCGCCAGCAGCTCGGACAGCACTAATTCACCCCTCCACTTT.

V and J are TRBV7-6 and TRBJ2-1, with 12 bases matching TRBD2. This CDR3 spans 16 amino acids. J lost 8 bases, V lost 5 bases, and 10 bases had no gene match. Looked up from germline, CDR1 is SGHVS and CDR2 is FNYEAQ. This chain's CDR3 is CASSPAPSGRVDEQFF. The CDR3, as DNA: TGTGCCAGCAGCCCGGCCCCTAGCGGGAGGGTTGATGAGCAGTTCTTC.

This clone has just one count. The chain recombines TRBV29-1 with TRBJ1-5; 9 bases are a match to TRBD1. The CDR3 contains 13 residues. Germline-derived CDR1 and CDR2 are SQVTM and ANQGSEA. Trimming cost V 6 bases and J 5 bases; bases outside gene matches: 5. CDR3 in amino acids: CSVGQGTDQPQHF. The CDR3 DNA follows: TGCAGCGTGGGACAGGGTACCGATCAGCCCCAGCATTTT.

This chain connects TRBV7-2 to TRBJ2-7; D tentatively reads TRBD1 or TRBD2 (5 bases each). CDR1 SGHTA and CDR2 FQGNSA come from the germline V gene. Deletions cut 5 bases from V and 6 bases from J, with 17 bases between. The CDR3 runs to 14 residues. The CDR3 loop is CASSRDARASEQYF. The CDR3 bases are TGTGCCAGCAGCCGGGACGCCCGCGCCTCCGAGCAGTACTTC. The full variable domain, rest sourced from reference TRBV7-2 and TRBJ2-7, is GAGVSQSPSNKVTEKGKDVELRCDPISGHTALYWYRQSLGQGLEFLIYFQGNSAPDKSGLPSDRFSAERTGGSVSTLTIQRTQQEDSAVYLCASSRDARASEQYFGPGTRLTVT.

The chain has TRBV3-1 (or the pseudogene TRBV3-2) and TRBJ2-2; D gene uncertain. The V and J ends lost 2 bases and 6 bases respectively, with 7 bases between them. This CDR3 is 13 amino acids long. Germline V gene data show CDR1 as LGHDT and CDR2 as YNNKEL (reference sequence). DNA of the CDR3: TGTGCCAGCAGCCAAAATTTGGCCGGGGAGCTGTTTTTT. It is translated as CASSQNLAGELFF.

CDR3 protein: CASSEYTNTEAFF. The CDR3 DNA reads as TGTGCCAGCAGTGAATATACAAACACTGAAGCTTTCTTT. The chain employs TRBV25-1 and TRBJ1-1; D remains ambiguous. CDR1 is MGHDK and CDR2 is SYGVNS in the germline V gene. V was pared by 0 bases and J by 2 bases, with 4 bases between. The CDR3 loop spans 13 amino acids.

The chain carries TRBV6-2 or TRBV6-3 and TRBJ1-3; 7 bases map to TRBD1. V lost 4 bases, J lost 2 bases, and 2 bases stayed unmatched. This CDR3 region has 14 residues. Germline V gives CDR1 MNHEY, CDR2 SVGEGT. CDR3: CASSSQGTGNTIYF. The CDR3 region has the DNA TGTGCCAGCAGTTCACAGGGGACTGGAAACACCATATATTTT.

The chain links TRBV28 to TRBJ1-2; possibly TRBD1 for D (6 bases). Germline V gene sequence: CDR1 MDHEN, CDR2 SYDVKM. There are 13 residues in the CDR3. The V end lost 9 bases, the J end lost 3 bases, and 14 bases lay between the germline ends. CDR3 loop: CASTTGWDYGYTF. DNA of the CDR3: TGTGCCAGTACAACAGGGTGGGACTATGGCTACACCTTC.

The chain has TRBV28 and TRBJ2-7; the D gene is possibly TRBD2 (5 bases). V lost 6 bases and J 2 bases, leaving 14 bases between the germline ends. The CDR3 has 14 amino acids. Looked up from germline, CDR1 is MDHEN and CDR2 is SYDVKM. The CDR3 sequence: CASSTNRDPYEQYF. CDR3 sequence (DNA): TGTGCCAGCAGCACCAATCGGGATCCCTACGAGCAGTACTTC.

The sample holds a few counts of this clone. This rearrangement joins TRBV9 to TRBJ1-1; D gene ambiguous. Germline CDR1 SGDLS, CDR2 YYNGEE. The germline V and J ends were trimmed by 6 bases and 4 bases, with 22 bases remaining between them. The CDR3 spans 16 residues. CDR3 region: CASTHDPRRGGTEAFF. CDR3 sequence (DNA): TGTGCCAGCACCCATGACCCCAGAAGAGGAGGCACTGAAGCTTTCTTT. Filled out from reference TRBV9 and TRBJ1-1, the complete variable domain reads DSGVTQTPKHLITATGQRVTLRCSPRSGDLSVYWYQQSLDQGLQFLIQYYNGEERAKGNILERFSAQQFPDLHSELNLSSLELGDSALYFCASTHDPRRGGTEAFFGQGTRLTVV.